This T cell receptor beta chain was documented in a study of T cell clonality in common variable immunodeficiency. Whole-study results and caveats: In common variable immunodeficiency, TCR beta chains reportedly carried fewer deletions and N-nucleotide insertions. Links between repertoire features and CVID complications were heterogeneity-limited. Shared TCRbeta clones were fewer between CVID subjects than controls.

In germline, CDR1 is SGHAT, CDR2 FQNNGV. The CDR3 runs to 13 residues. Trimming left V 3 bases short and J 1 base short, with 6 bases between. Produced via immunoSEQ multiplex PCR; TCRdb's table is partial and in-frame only. The specimen has 15,000 to 20,000 clones, none found just once. Aged about 9 to 64 years, CVID subjects averaged approximately 36 years old. Both groups were predominantly of Caucasian heritage. This clone was counted ten times or more. The target antigen is unknown. The read gets to within 3 residues of the CDR3 end, and the germline J gene fills in the rest. This chain connects TRBV11-2 to TRBJ1-1; D remains unclear. The TCR sequence derives from a human donor with common variable immunodeficiency. The sample taken for sequencing was peripheral blood mononuclear cells. CDR3 region: CASSLSQNTEAFF. The DNA read from the CDR3 is TGTGCCAGCAGCTTGTCCCAGAACACTGAA. The full variable domain, rest sourced from reference TRBV11-2 and TRBJ1-1, is EAGVAQSPRYKIIEKRQSVAFWCNPISGHATLYWYQQILGQGPKLLIQFQNNGVVDDSQLPKDRFSAERLKGVDSTLKIQPAKLEDSAVYLCASSLSQNTEAFFGQGTRLTVV.